These 27 T cell receptor beta chains were all obtained from the same sample, sequenced in a study of blood T cells in healthy people across ages. A sample-barcoded 5' primer and a J-beta primer mix were used in a second PCR of about 6 to 11 cycles. TCRdb recomputed calls from the 5' RACE reads with MiXCR, one row per CDR3 protein. The sample shows 600,000 to 800,000 distinct CDR3 sequences, around 21% of them seen only once. Sequenced sample: blood. These receptor sequences come from a man between 70 and 80 years old in good health.

V gene TRBV9 combines with J gene TRBJ2-3; D gene unclear. Germline assignment: CDR1 SGDLS and CDR2 YYNGEE. This CDR3 region has 14 residues. Trimming took off 3 bases at V and 6 bases at J, with 14 bases between the two ends. CDR3 DNA sequence: TGTGCCAGCAGCGCGCCCCCCTCCTTGGATACGCAGTATTTT. Protein: CASSAPPSLDTQYF. Using reference TRBV9 and TRBJ2-3 for the parts outside the CDR3, the full variable domain is DSGVTQTPKHLITATGQRVTLRCSPRSGDLSVYWYQQSLDQGLQFLIQYYNGEERAKGNILERFSAQQFPDLHSELNLSSLELGDSALYFCASSAPPSLDTQYFGPGTRLTVL.

The V and J genes are TRBV9 and TRBJ2-5, with 9 positions matching TRBD2. Trimming removed 5 bases from V and 4 bases from J; junction bases left unmatched: 9. Germline CDR1 and CDR2: SGDLS and YYNGEE. This CDR3 contains 15 residues. The CDR3 nucleotides are TGTGCCAGCAGTGACCGGACTAGCGCCCTAGAGACCCAGTACTTC. Its translation: CASSDRTSALETQYF.

The CDR3 spells CAASVGQGREQYF. The CDR3 DNA sequence: TGTGCCGCTAGCGTAGGACAGGGACGCGAGCAGTACTTC. This chain uses TRBV28 with TRBJ2-7; 8 nucleotides align to TRBD1. CDR3 length: 13 residues. Germline CDR1 and CDR2: MDHEN and SYDVKM. Losses at the gene ends were 11 bases for V and 6 bases for J; bases not matched to a gene: 12.

The chain employs TRBV6-2 or TRBV6-3 and TRBJ2-1, with a possible D match to TRBD1 (6 bases). The length of the CDR3 is 15 residues. The germline V gene has CDR1 MNHEY and CDR2 SVGEGT. The ends were cut back, 3 bases at V and 5 bases at J, with 14 bases in the middle. The CDR3, as DNA: TGTGCCAGCAGTTATCTTGACAGGCGGGACAATGAGCAGTTCTTC. It codes for CASSYLDRRDNEQFF.

This clonotype turned up a few times. As DNA, the CDR3 is TGTGCCAGCAGCGGCCCTTTGGGGCTTAATGAAAAACTGTTTTTT. Its translation is CASSGPLGLNEKLFF. This chain uses TRBV7-8 with TRBJ1-4; TRBD1 might be the D (5 bases). Germline CDR1 and CDR2: SGHVS and FQNEAQ. This CDR3 contains 15 residues. The V end lost 5 bases, the J end lost 4 bases, and 14 bases lay between the germline ends.

V usage is TRBV2 and J usage is TRBJ1-5, with 7 bases identical to TRBD1. Per the germline V gene, CDR1 is SNHLY and CDR2 is FYNNEI. V lost 7 bases to trimming and J lost 0 bases; unmatched junction nucleotides: 6. The CDR3 is made up of 15 amino acids. CDR3 region: CASTMGQISNQPQHF. The CDR3 nucleotides read TGTGCCAGCACCATGGGACAGATTAGCAATCAGCCCCAGCATTTT.

The CDR3 loop is CASSLGRHGLADYEQYF. DNA for the CDR3: TGCGCCAGCAGCTTGGGCAGACACGGACTAGCGGATTACGAGCAGTACTTC. V gene TRBV5-1 combines with J gene TRBJ2-7; 10 positions match TRBD2. Germline loops: CDR1 SGHRS, CDR2 YFSETQ. The CDR3 runs to 17 residues. Trimming removed 0 bases from V and 4 bases from J; junction bases left unmatched: 10. Based on the CDR3 plus reference TRBV5-1 and TRBJ2-7, the full variable domain is KAGVTQTPRYLIKTRGQQVTLSCSPISGHRSVSWYQQTPGQGLQFLFEYFSETQRNKGNFPGRFSGRQFSNSRSEMNVSTLELGDSALYLCASSLGRHGLADYEQYFGPGTRLTVT.

This clonotype was recorded a few times. The chain carries TRBV6-2 or TRBV6-3 and TRBJ2-5; 8 positions agree with TRBD1. The CDR3 is 14 residues long. After removal of 5 bases from V and 4 bases from J, the junction contained 6 bases not matched to a gene. Germline V gene data show CDR1 as MNHEY and CDR2 as SVGEGT. As DNA, the CDR3 is TGTGCCAGCAGTCGACAGGGGAAAGTAGAGACCCAGTACTTC. Its translation is CASSRQGKVETQYF.

This clonotype has at least ten counts. The CDR3 here is CASSTPYEQYF. Here the CDR3 DNA reads TGTGCCAGCAGCACCCCCTACGAGCAGTACTTC. V usage is TRBV3-1 and J usage is TRBJ2-7; D is undetermined. The CDR3 covers 11 residues. V lost 5 bases and J 2 bases, leaving 4 bases between the germline ends. Germline assignment: CDR1 LGHDT and CDR2 YNNKEL (reference sequence).

The chain is built from TRBV11-1 and TRBJ2-5; possibly TRBD2 for D (5 bases). The end of the DNA is better explained by TRBJ2-1, so the J call may be wrong. Germline V gene lookup returns CDR1 SGHAT and CDR2 FQDESV (reference sequence). This CDR3 is 13 amino acids long. Here the CDR3 DNA reads TGTGCCAGCAGCTTAGCGAGGGTCGGTGAGCAGTTCTTC. Translation gives CASSLARVGEQFF.

The rearrangement joins TRBV6-2 or TRBV6-3 to TRBJ2-6, with a possible D match to TRBD1 (5 bases). V lost 8 bases, J lost 12 bases, and 14 bases lay in between. The CDR3 length is 12 residues. CDR1 is MNHEY and CDR2 is SVGEGT in the germline V gene. The CDR3 is CASGDSRAVLTF. In nucleotides, the CDR3 is TGTGCCAGCGGTGACAGTCGAGCCGTCCTGACTTTC.

The sample holds a few counts of this clonotype. The chain combines TRBV21-1 with TRBJ2-1; the table gives TRBD1 as D, unverified against the DNA. TRBV21-1 is described as a pseudogene. This CDR3 comprises 12 residues. The CDR3: CKPDRGRYEQFF. For the CDR3, the DNA is TGTAAACCGGACAGGGGGCGGTATGAGCAGTTCTTC.

V and J are TRBV5-1 and TRBJ1-6, with 9 bases lining up with TRBD1. The CDR3 length is 15 residues. The V gene end was trimmed by 4 bases and the J gene end by 9 bases; junction bases not matched to a gene: 8. Germline assignment: CDR1 SGHRS and CDR2 YFSETQ. The CDR3 here is CASSQAGQGGSPLHF. As DNA, the CDR3 is TGCGCCAGCAGCCAAGCGGGACAGGGTGGTTCACCCCTCCACTTT.

This clonotype was recorded many times. V is TRBV5-1 and J is TRBJ2-5, with 10 bases identical to TRBD2. The CDR3 is made up of 14 amino acids. With V trimmed by 4 bases and J by 3 bases, 3 bases remained unmatched. Germline loops: CDR1 SGHRS, CDR2 YFSETQ. The CDR3 protein is CASSTGLAEETQYF. Here the CDR3 DNA reads TGCGCCAGCAGCACAGGACTAGCGGAAGAGACCCAGTACTTC.

The V and J genes are TRBV29-1 and TRBJ2-1; D could derive from TRBD1 or TRBD2 (5 bases each). The J call may be wrong; the DNA end is better matched by TRBJ2-7. This CDR3 region has 14 residues. CDR1 is SQVTM and CDR2 is ANQGSEA in the germline V gene. The CDR3 loop reads CSVGGQTSDGEQYF. The CDR3 DNA is TGCAGCGTTGGGGGCCAAACTAGTGACGGCGAGCAGTACTTC.

This chain uses TRBV5-1 with TRBJ2-5; the match to TRBD2 covers 14 bases. The J call could be wrong; TRBJ2-1 is a better fit for the DNA end. This CDR3 spans 15 amino acids. Germline lookup yields CDR1 SGHRS and CDR2 YFSETQ. For the CDR3, the DNA is TGCGCCAGCAGCGGGGGACTAGCGGGAGTAAGCGAGCAGTTCTTC. It encodes CASSGGLAGVSEQFF.

To note about this clonotype: A junction end diverges from the germline sequence, so it may reflect a read error. The chain is built from TRBV6-5 and TRBJ2-5, with D hard to call. This CDR3 has 10 residues. Germline loops: CDR1 MNHEY, CDR2 SVGAGI. The DNA for the CDR3 is TGTGCCAGGGACGTTAGTGAAGGGTTCTTC. Its protein is CARDVSEGFF.

This clonotype was found a few times. J is TRBJ2-1 and V is TRBV10-3; D is undetermined. The germline V gene encodes CDR1 ENHRY and CDR2 SYGVKD. CDR3 length equals 12 residues. V was shortened by 3 bases and J by 9 bases, with 9 bases between the two germline ends. CDR3 region: CAISDDLSEQFF. The CDR3, as DNA: TGTGCCATCAGTGACGACTTGTCTGAGCAGTTCTTC.

In its sample, this clonotype was seen a few times. The chain is built from TRBV29-1 and TRBJ2-1; D gene ambiguous. V was trimmed by 5 bases and J by 4 bases, leaving 15 bases between them. From germline, CDR1 is SQVTM and CDR2 ANQGSEA. The CDR3 covers 14 residues. The CDR3 here is CSVRSTFKYNEQFF. As DNA, the CDR3 is TGCAGCGTTCGCAGTACCTTCAAATACAATGAGCAGTTCTTC.

This clonotype has a handful of counts. The rearrangement uses TRBV12-3 or TRBV12-4 and TRBJ2-1; D not certain. The ends were cut back, 3 bases at V and 0 bases at J, with 12 bases in the middle. The CDR3 length is 16 residues. Here the CDR3 DNA reads TGTGCCAGCAGTTTCTACCGGTCAAGCTCCTACAATGAGCAGTTCTTC. Protein: CASSFYRSSSYNEQFF.

The chain links TRBV20-1 to TRBJ2-5, with 8 bases matching TRBD2. The J call may be wrong; the DNA end is better matched by TRBJ2-7. From germline, CDR1 is DFQATT and CDR2 SNEGSKA (reference sequence). The CDR3 spans 16 residues. The CDR3 nucleotides read TGCAGTGCTAGAGATAGGACCAGCGGGGGATCCTACGAGCAGTACTTC. Translating it yields CSARDRTSGGSYEQYF.

This clonotype was seen at least ten times. The chain joins TRBV5-1 to TRBJ2-5, with D possibly being TRBD1 (6 bases). In germline, CDR1 is SGHRS, CDR2 YFSETQ. V lost 4 bases and J lost 1, with 11 bases in between. The CDR3 is made up of 14 amino acids. CDR3 residues: CASSPGQIQETQYF. Here the CDR3 DNA reads TGCGCCAGCAGCCCAGGACAGATCCAAGAGACCCAGTACTTC.

The table lists this clonotype with a few counts. This chain uses TRBV10-3 with TRBJ2-3; D perhaps matches TRBD2 (6 bases). The V end was cut by 3 bases, the J end by 2 bases, with 15 bases between. The CDR3 totals 16 residues. The germline CDR1 and CDR2 sequences are ENHRY and SYGVKD. The CDR3 here is CAISDYAGTSTDTQYF. Written as DNA, the CDR3 is TGTGCCATCAGTGATTATGCGGGAACCTCCACAGATACGCAGTATTTT.

The genes are TRBV28 and TRBJ2-7; TRBD1 matches at 10 bases. Trimming cost V 3 bases and J 3 bases; bases outside gene matches: 8. The CDR3 runs to 16 residues. The germline CDR1 and CDR2 sequences are MDHEN and SYDVKM. The CDR3 loop reads CASSLGSGQGFYEQYF. DNA of the CDR3: TGTGCCAGCAGTTTGGGGTCGGGACAGGGGTTCTACGAGCAGTACTTC.

The chain combines TRBV3-1 with TRBJ2-4; 7 bases fit TRBD2. V was clipped by 2 bases and J by 6 bases; unmatched bases: 4. The CDR3 length is 14 residues. In germline, CDR1 is LGHDT, CDR2 YNNKEL (reference sequence). The CDR3 spells CASSQFLAANIQYF. The CDR3, as DNA: TGTGCCAGCAGCCAATTTCTAGCGGCAAACATTCAGTACTTC.

As DNA, the CDR3 is TGTGCCAGCAGCTTGGACGTTATCGGGGTAGAGACCCAGTACTTC. As protein: CASSLDVIGVETQYF. The rearrangement joins TRBV5-6 to TRBJ2-7, with a possible D match to TRBD2 (5 bases). The last part of the DNA fits TRBJ2-5 better; the J call may be wrong. This CDR3 has 15 residues. Germline-derived CDR1 and CDR2 are SGHDT and YYEEEE.

This chain connects TRBV28 to TRBJ1-2; tentative D call: TRBD1 (5 bases). Trimming cost V 2 bases and J 5 bases, with 15 bases left between them. Germline V CDR1 and CDR2: MDHEN, SYDVKM. This CDR3 is built from 15 residues. The CDR3 loop reads CASSLPGSTVYGYTF. The DNA for the CDR3 is TGTGCCAGCAGTTTACCAGGGTCAACGGTTTATGGCTACACCTTC.